This section outlines one T cell receptor beta chain sequence together with its context. Per the original methods: Amplification of reference gene primers provided the estimated nucleated cell counts. This table comes from immunoSEQ multiplex PCR, and its TCRdb copy is limited to in-frame clones, with some not included. V and J calls and clone size are as listed in that table; D and trimming were resolved from the DNA. Among 270,000 or so clones listed, roughly 84% were seen once. The source of the sample is a study of blood T cell repertoires in COVID-19. Study as a whole: Collection of acute and convalescent COVID-19 samples took place in the United States, Italy and Spain. The analysed material was cDNA or gDNA that came from T cells, B-cell-depleted T cells, or PBMCs.

J gave up 0 bases and V 4 bases, and 5 bases lay outside the gene matches. Germline CDR1 and CDR2: MNHNY and SVGAGI (reference sequence). The CDR3 extends over 16 amino acids. The sequence was obtained from a woman younger than 30 with acute or convalescent COVID-19. The sample taken for sequencing was peripheral blood. The genes are TRBV6-6 and TRBJ2-4, with 8 bases identical to TRBD1. This chain's CDR3 is CASSFPTGVAKNIQYF. In DNA, the CDR3 is TGTGCCAGCAGTTTCCCGACAGGGGTAGCCAAAAACATTCAGTACTTC.